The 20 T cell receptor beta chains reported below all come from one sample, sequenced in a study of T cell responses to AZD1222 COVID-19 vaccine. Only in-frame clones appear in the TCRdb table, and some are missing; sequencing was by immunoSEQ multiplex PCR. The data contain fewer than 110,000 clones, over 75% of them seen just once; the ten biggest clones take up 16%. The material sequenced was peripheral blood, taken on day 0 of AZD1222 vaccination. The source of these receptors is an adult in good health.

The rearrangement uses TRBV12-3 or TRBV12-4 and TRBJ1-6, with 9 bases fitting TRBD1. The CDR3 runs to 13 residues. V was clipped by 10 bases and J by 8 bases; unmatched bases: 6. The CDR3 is CATGTGRHSPLHF. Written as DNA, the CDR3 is TGTGCCACCGGGACAGGGCGGCATTCACCCCTCCACTTT.

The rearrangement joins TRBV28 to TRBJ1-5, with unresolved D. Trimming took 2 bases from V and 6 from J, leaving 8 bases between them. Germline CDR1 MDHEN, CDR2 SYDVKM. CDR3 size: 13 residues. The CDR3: CASSLDGVQPQHF. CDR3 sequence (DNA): TGTGCCAGCAGTTTAGATGGGGTTCAGCCCCAGCATTTT.

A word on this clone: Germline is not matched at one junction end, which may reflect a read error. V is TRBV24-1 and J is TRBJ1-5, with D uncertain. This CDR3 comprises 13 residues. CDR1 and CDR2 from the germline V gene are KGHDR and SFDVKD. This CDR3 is CATSDERNQPQHF. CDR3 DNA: TGTGCCACCAGTGACGAAAGAAATCAACCCCAGCATTTT.

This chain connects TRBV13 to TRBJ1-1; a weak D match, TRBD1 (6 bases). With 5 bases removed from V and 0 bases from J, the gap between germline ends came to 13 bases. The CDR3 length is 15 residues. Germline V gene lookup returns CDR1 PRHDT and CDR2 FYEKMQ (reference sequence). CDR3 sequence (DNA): TGTGCCAGCAGCCCCGGACAGTCAGTGAACACTGAAGCTTTCTTT. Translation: CASSPGQSVNTEAFF.

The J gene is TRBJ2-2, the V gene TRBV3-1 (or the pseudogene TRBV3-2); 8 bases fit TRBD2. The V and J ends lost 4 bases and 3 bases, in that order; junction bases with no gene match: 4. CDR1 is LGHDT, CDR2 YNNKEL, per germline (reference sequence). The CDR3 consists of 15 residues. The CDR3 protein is CASSPGLAHTGELFF. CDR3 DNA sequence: TGTGCCAGCAGCCCAGGACTAGCTCACACCGGGGAGCTGTTTTTT.

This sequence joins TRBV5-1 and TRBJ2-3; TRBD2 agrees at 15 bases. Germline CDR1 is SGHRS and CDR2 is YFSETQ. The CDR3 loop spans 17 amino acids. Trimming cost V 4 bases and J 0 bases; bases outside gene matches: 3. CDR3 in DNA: TGCGCCAGCAGCCGGGGACTAGCGGGAGGCAGCACAGATACGCAGTATTTT. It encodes CASSRGLAGGSTDTQYF.

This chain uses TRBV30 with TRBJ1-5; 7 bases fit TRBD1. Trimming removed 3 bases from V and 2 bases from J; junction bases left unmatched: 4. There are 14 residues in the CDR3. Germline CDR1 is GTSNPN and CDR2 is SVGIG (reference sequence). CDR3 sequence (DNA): TGTGCCTGGAGCCCCGGGACAGGCAATCAGCCCCAGCATTTT. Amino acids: CAWSPGTGNQPQHF.

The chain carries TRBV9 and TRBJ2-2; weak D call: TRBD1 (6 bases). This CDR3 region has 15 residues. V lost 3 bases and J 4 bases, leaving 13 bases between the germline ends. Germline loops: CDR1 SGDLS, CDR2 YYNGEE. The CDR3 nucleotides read TGTGCCAGCAGCGCCGTCCCGACAGGCACCGGGGAGCTGTTTTTT. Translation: CASSAVPTGTGELFF.

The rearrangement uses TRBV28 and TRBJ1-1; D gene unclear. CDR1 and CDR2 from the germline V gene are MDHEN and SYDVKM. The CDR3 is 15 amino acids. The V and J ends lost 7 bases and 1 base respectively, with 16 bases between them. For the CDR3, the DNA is TGTGCCAGCATCCCACTCTCCCAGGCGAACACTGAAGCTTTCTTT. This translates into CASIPLSQANTEAFF.

DNA for the CDR3: TGTGCCAGCAGCTCAGGGGCCAAAAACATTCAGTACTTC. It codes for CASSSGAKNIQYF. The gene calls are TRBV7-2 and TRBJ2-4; D is perhaps TRBD1 (5 bases). Germline V CDR1 and CDR2: SGHTA, FQGNSA. The V and J ends lost 4 bases and 1 base respectively, with 5 bases between them. This CDR3 region has 13 residues.

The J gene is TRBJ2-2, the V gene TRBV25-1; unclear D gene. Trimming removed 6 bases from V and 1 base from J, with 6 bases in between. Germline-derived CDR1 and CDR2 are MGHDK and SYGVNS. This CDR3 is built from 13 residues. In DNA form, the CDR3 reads TGTGCCAGCAGGACCCAGAACACCGGGGAGCTGTTTTTT. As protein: CASRTQNTGELFF.

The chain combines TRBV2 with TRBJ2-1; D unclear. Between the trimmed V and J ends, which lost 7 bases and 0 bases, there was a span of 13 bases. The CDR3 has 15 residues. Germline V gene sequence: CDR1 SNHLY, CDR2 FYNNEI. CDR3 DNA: TGTGCCAGCACCCGCCCCTCCTACTCCTACAATGAGCAGTTCTTC. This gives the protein CASTRPSYSYNEQFF.

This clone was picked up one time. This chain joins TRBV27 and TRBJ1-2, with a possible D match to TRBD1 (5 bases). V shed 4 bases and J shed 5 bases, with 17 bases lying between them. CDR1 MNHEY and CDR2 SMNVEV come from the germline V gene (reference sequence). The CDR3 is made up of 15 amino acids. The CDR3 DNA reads TGTGCCAGCAGTTCCGCGAGGGGAGGGCGGTATGGCTACACCTTC. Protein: CASSSARGGRYGYTF.

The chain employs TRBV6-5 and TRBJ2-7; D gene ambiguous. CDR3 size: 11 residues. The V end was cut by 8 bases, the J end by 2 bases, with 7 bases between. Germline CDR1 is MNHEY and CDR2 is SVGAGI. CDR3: CASWTAYEQYF. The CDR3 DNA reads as TGTGCCAGCTGGACGGCCTACGAGCAGTACTTC.

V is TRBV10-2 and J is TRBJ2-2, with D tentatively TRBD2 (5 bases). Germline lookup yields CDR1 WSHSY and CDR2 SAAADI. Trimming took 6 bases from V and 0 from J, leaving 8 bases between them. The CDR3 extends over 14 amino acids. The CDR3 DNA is TGCGCCAGCAGGGTCGGGGCGAACACCGGGGAGCTGTTTTTT. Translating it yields CASRVGANTGELFF.

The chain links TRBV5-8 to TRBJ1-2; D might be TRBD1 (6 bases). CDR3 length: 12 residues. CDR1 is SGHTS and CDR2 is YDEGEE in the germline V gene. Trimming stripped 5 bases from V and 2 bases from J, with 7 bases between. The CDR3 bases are TGTGCCAGCAGAGGGGGGAACTATGGCTACACCTTC. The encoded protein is CASRGGNYGYTF.

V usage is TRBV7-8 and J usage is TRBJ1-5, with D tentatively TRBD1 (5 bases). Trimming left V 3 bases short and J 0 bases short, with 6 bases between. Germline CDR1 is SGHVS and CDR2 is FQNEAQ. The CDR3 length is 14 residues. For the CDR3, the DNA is TGTGCCAGCAGCTTGGGGGTTAGCAATCAGCCCCAGCATTTT. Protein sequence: CASSLGVSNQPQHF. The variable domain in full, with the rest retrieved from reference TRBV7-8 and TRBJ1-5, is GAGVSQSPRYKVAKRGQDVALRCDPISGHVSLFWYQQALGQGPEFLTYFQNEAQLDKSGLPSDRFFAERPEGSVSTLKIQRTQQEDSAVYLCASSLGVSNQPQHFGDGTRLSIL.

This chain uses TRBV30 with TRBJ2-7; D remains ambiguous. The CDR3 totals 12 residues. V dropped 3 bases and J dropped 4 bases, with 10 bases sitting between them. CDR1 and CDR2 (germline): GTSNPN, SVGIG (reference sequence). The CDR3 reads CAWRVGSYEQYF. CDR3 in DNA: TGTGCCTGGAGGGTCGGAAGTTACGAGCAGTACTTC. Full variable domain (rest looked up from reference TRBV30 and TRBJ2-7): SQTIHQWPATLVQPVGSPLSLECTVEGTSNPNLYWYRQAAGRGLQLLFYSVGIGQISSEVPQNLSASRPQDRQFILSSKKLLLSDSGFYLCAWRVGSYEQYFGPGTRLTVT.

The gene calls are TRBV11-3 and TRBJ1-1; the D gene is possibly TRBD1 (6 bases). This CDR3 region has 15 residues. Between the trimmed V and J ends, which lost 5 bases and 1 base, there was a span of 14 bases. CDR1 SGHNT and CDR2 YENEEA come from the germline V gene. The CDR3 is CASSARGTENTEAFF. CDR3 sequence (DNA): TGTGCCAGCAGCGCTAGGGGGACTGAGAACACTGAAGCTTTCTTT.

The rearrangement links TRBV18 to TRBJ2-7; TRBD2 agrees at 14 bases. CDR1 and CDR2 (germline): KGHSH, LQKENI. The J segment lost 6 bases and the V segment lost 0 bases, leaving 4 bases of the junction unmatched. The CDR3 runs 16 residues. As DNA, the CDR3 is TGTGCCAGCTCACCACCGGGACTAGCGGGAGCTCGCGAGCAGTACTTC. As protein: CASSPPGLAGAREQYF.